This T cell receptor (beta chain) was recovered during a study of molecular identifiers for immune sequencing clone quantification. Broader study findings: The study reportedly detected spiked Jurkat TCR RNA from one cell among one million naive cells. Because of identical TCR molecules sharing a barcode, sizes of highly expanded clones could be underestimated. Clones above 20 RNA copies held over 98% of effector molecules, under 1% in naive cells.

Naive CD8 T cell sorting was performed on the CD8+CD4-CCR7+CD45RA+ phenotype. This clonotype occurred a few times. Its antigen is still unknown. CDR3 length: 14 amino acids. V lost 7 bases to trimming and J lost 6 bases; unmatched junction nucleotides: 9. TCRdb re-derived calls from the PCR reads in MiXCR, one entry per CDR3 protein. The sample has 45,000 to 60,000 distinct CDR3 sequences; approximately 40% are singletons. The chain is built from TRBV12-3 or TRBV12-4 and TRBJ2-1; 7 bases map to TRBD2. Source material: naive CD8+ T cells from blood, with Jurkat cell RNA spiked in. The subset was: FACS-sorted CD8+CD4-CCR7+CD45RA+ naive T cells. The sequence was collected from a human donor in good health. Some libraries in this study had Jurkat cell RNA spiked in. The CDR3 bases are TGTGCCAGCACCGGGGGGAGGGGAGGCAATGAGCAGTTCTTC. It translates to CASTGGRGGNEQFF.